The 9 T cell receptor beta chains below come from one sample, sequenced in a study of T cell responses to AZD1222 COVID-19 vaccine. Method: immunoSEQ multiplex PCR; TCRdb's copy keeps in-frame clones and lacks some. The repertoire table contains over 130,000 clones. Specimen: peripheral blood. These receptors were obtained from an adult in good health.

CDR3 residues: CATSRDPGGLGTEAFF. The CDR3 bases are TGTGCCACCAGCAGAGATCCAGGAGGGCTCGGCACTGAAGCTTTCTTT. The V call is TRBV15, the J call TRBJ1-1; no clear D. The CDR3 runs 16 residues. Trimming stripped 0 bases from V and 4 bases from J, with 15 bases between. The germline gives CDR1 LNHNV, CDR2 YYDKDF (reference sequence).

The chain employs TRBV5-5 and TRBJ2-1; a weak D match, TRBD2 (5 bases). The CDR3 is 16 amino acids. V was cut by 0 bases and J by 0 bases, with 10 bases left in between. From germline, CDR1 is SGHKS and CDR2 YYEKEE (reference sequence). For the CDR3, the DNA is TGTGCCAGCAGCTTGGTTCCGGGGAGCTCCTACAATGAGCAGTTCTTC. This encodes CASSLVPGSSYNEQFF.

This chain connects TRBV27 to TRBJ2-1; D might be TRBD2 (5 bases). Per the germline V gene, CDR1 is MNHEY and CDR2 is SMNVEV (reference sequence). Deletions cut 5 bases from V and 3 bases from J, with 17 bases between. CDR3 size: 16 residues. The CDR3 nucleotides are TGTGCCAGCAGTCCTTCTGCGGGTCTTGGCTACAATGAGCAGTTCTTC. Residues: CASSPSAGLGYNEQFF.

The rearrangement uses TRBV7-2 and TRBJ1-2, with 7 bases that match TRBD1. With V trimmed by 0 bases and J by 4 bases, 8 bases remained unmatched. Germline V lookup: CDR1 SGHTA, CDR2 FQGNSA. The CDR3 contains 16 residues. CDR3 amino acids: CASSLAQGGRVYGYTF. CDR3 nucleotide sequence: TGTGCCAGCAGCTTAGCGCAAGGGGGCCGGGTCTATGGCTACACCTTC.

The chain combines TRBV7-8 with TRBJ1-5; D possibly corresponds to TRBD1 (5 bases). The V end lost 4 bases, the J end lost 4 bases, and 11 bases lay between the germline ends. There are 14 residues in the CDR3. Germline CDR1 and CDR2: SGHVS and FQNEAQ. In DNA form, the CDR3 reads TGTGCCAGCAGCTCGACAGTGAGGAATCAGCCCCAGCATTTT. This gives the protein CASSSTVRNQPQHF.

The rearrangement uses TRBV6-2 or TRBV6-3 and TRBJ2-1; the D gene is possibly TRBD1 (6 bases). The CDR3 spans 16 residues. Germline CDR1 reads MNHEY; CDR2 reads SVGEGT. V lost 4 bases and J lost 1, with 14 bases in between. The CDR3 DNA reads TGTGCCAGCAGTTCCCACAGGGTGGCGTCCTACAATGAGCAGTTCTTC. Translating it yields CASSSHRVASYNEQFF.

The chain carries TRBV6-2 or TRBV6-3 and TRBJ2-7, with D hard to call. The CDR3 sequence is 15 residues long. V lost 2 bases, J lost 0 bases, and 11 bases lay in between. Germline V CDR1 and CDR2: MNHEY, SVGEGT. CDR3: CASSYPLGISYEQYF. DNA of the CDR3: TGTGCCAGCAGTTACCCGTTAGGTATCTCCTACGAGCAGTACTTC.

V and J are TRBV5-6 and TRBJ2-1; D not certain. CDR1 and CDR2 from the germline V gene are SGHDT and YYEEEE. V was clipped by 5 bases and J by 7 bases, with 13 bases between them. The CDR3 length is 13 residues. The CDR3 spells CASSHEVRNEQFF. The CDR3 nucleotides read TGTGCCAGCAGTCACGAGGTCCGAAATGAGCAGTTCTTC. The entire variable domain, with the rest obtained from reference TRBV5-6 and TRBJ2-1, is as follows: DAGVTQSPTHLIKTRGQQVTLRCSPKSGHDTVSWYQQALGQGPQFIFQYYEEEERQRGNFPDRFSGHQFPNYSSELNVNALLLGDSALYLCASSHEVRNEQFFGPGTRLTVL.

The genes are TRBV30 and TRBJ2-2; D might be TRBD1 (5 bases). The CDR3 covers 15 residues. V shed 0 bases and J shed 2 bases, with 10 bases lying between them. Germline-derived CDR1 and CDR2 are GTSNPN and SVGIG (reference sequence). The CDR3 DNA reads as TGTGCCTGGAGTGTAGGGGCCCCAAACACCGGGGAGCTGTTTTTT. Translated, it gives CAWSVGAPNTGELFF.